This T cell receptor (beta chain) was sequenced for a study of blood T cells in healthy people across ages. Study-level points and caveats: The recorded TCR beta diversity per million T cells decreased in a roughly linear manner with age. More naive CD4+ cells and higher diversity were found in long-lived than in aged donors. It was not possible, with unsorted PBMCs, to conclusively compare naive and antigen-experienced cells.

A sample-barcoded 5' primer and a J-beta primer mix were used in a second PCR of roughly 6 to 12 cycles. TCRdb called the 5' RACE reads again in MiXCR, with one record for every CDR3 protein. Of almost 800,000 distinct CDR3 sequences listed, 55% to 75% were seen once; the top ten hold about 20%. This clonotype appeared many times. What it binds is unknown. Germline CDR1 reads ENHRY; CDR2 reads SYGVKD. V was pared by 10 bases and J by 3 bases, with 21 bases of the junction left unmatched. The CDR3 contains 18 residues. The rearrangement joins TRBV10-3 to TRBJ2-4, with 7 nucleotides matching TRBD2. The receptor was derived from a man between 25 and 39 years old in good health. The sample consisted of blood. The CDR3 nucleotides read TGTGCCACAGGGCCGGGACCCCCGACTTCGGGGGGCAAAAACATTCAGTACTTC. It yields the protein CATGPGPPTSGGKNIQYF.